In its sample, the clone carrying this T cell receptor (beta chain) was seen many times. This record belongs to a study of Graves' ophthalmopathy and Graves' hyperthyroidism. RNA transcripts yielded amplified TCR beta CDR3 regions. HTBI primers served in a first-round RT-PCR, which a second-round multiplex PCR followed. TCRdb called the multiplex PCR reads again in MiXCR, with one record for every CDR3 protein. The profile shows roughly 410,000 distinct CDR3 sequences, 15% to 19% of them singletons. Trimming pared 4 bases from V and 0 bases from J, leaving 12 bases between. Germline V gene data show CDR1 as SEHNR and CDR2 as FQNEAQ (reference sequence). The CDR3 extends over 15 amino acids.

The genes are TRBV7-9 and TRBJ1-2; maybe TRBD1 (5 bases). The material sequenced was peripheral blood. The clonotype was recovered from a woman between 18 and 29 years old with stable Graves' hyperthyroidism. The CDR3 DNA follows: TGTGCCAGCAGCTCTGGGGACGTAGCTAACTATGGCTACACCTTC. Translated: CASSSGDVANYGYTF. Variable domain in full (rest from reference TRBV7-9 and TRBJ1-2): DTGVSQNPRHKITKRGQNVTFRCDPISEHNRLYWYRQTLGQGPEFLTYFQNEAQLEKSRLLSDRFSAERPKGSFSTLEIQRTEQGDSAMYLCASSSGDVANYGYTFGSGTRLTVV.